Only a few counts were recorded for the clone carrying this T cell receptor (beta chain). PCR was performed a second time for about 6 to 12 cycles using a sample-barcoded 5' primer and a J-beta primer mix. TCRdb re-analysed the 5' RACE reads in MiXCR, keeping a single row per CDR3 protein. The sample yields some 1.7 million distinct CDR3 sequences, 28% seen once. This CDR3 comprises 14 residues. CDR1 is SGDLS, CDR2 YYNGEE, per germline. Trimming removed 4 bases at V and 8 bases at J, with 16 bases between. The source of the sample is a study of blood T cells in healthy people across ages. The specimen was blood. This TCR was sampled from a woman in her 30s in good health. The chain recombines TRBV9 with TRBJ2-1; D may be TRBD1 (5 bases). CDR3 sequence (DNA): TGTGCCAGCAGCCGAATAGGGGTCCCTGATGAGCAGTTCTTC. Amino acids: CASSRIGVPDEQFF.